Shown below are 20 T cell receptor beta chains from a single sample sequenced in a study of T-cell memory formation after mild COVID-19. One entry per CDR3 protein results from TCRdb running MiXCR on the 5' RACE reads. Of 530,000 or so distinct CDR3 sequences listed, roughly 17% are singletons. Input material: PBMCs or a T cell subset sorted from them (not recorded which). The receptor set was obtained from an adult woman who had mild COVID-19 (a few samples of this study predate the infection). Cell type and time point are not known.

V gene TRBV4-1 combines with J gene TRBJ2-7, with D possibly being TRBD2 (6 bases). Germline loops: CDR1 MGHRA, CDR2 YSYEKL. This CDR3 contains 16 residues. V lost 1 base to trimming and J lost 6 bases, with 19 bases between them. The CDR3: CASSQGEAGTLFEQYF. In nucleotides, the CDR3 is TGCGCCAGCAGCCAAGGAGAGGCGGGGACGCTTTTCGAGCAGTACTTC.

The chain has TRBV29-1 and TRBJ2-1; TRBD2 agrees at 7 bases. The germline CDR1 and CDR2 sequences are SQVTM and ANQGSEA. The junction had 13 bases not matched to a gene; V was cut back by 4 bases and J by 7 bases. The CDR3 length is 15 residues. The CDR3 here is CSVVNRAGVLNEQFF. The CDR3 DNA is TGCAGCGTTGTAAATCGGGCGGGGGTCTTAAATGAGCAGTTCTTC.

The V and J genes are TRBV5-1 and TRBJ2-1; D possibly corresponds to TRBD2 (6 bases). Looked up from germline, CDR1 is SGHRS and CDR2 is YFSETQ. The CDR3 has 17 amino acids. Trimming took off 0 bases at V and 3 bases at J, with 16 bases between the two ends. The CDR3 DNA reads as TGCGCCAGCAGCTTGGAAGGTCCAGCCGGGGGCTACAATGAGCAGTTCTTC. Protein product: CASSLEGPAGGYNEQFF.

This clonotype was found a few times. The J gene is TRBJ2-7, the V gene TRBV6-5; possibly TRBD1 for D (6 bases). Trimming cost V 0 bases and J 5 bases, with 20 bases left between them. The CDR3 loop spans 17 amino acids. CDR1 MNHEY and CDR2 SVGAGI come from the germline V gene. CDR3 in amino acids: CASSYSSILGQRDEQYF. CDR3 sequence (DNA): TGTGCCAGCAGTTACTCATCTATCCTCGGACAGAGGGACGAGCAGTACTTC.

This clonotype was seen ten or more times. The chain carries TRBV4-1 and TRBJ1-2; TRBD1 agrees at 9 bases. The V gene's germline CDR1 is MGHRA and CDR2 YSYEKL. V was pared by 4 bases and J by 8 bases, with 2 bases of the junction left unmatched. The CDR3 length is 12 residues. Here the CDR3 DNA reads TGCGCCAGCAGCCGGGACAGGGACGGCTACACCTTC. As protein: CASSRDRDGYTF.

The table lists this clonotype with many counts. The CDR3 protein is CASSFAGQLLVAFF. CDR3 bases: TGTGCCAGCAGTTTCGCTGGACAGTTACTGGTAGCTTTCTTT. The chain is built from TRBV27 and TRBJ1-1, with D perhaps matching TRBD1 (6 bases). Germline values: CDR1 MNHEY, CDR2 SMNVEV (reference sequence). The V end lost 3 bases, the J end lost 10 bases, and 18 bases lay between the germline ends. CDR3 length equals 14 residues.

The chain carries TRBV18 and TRBJ1-3; D is undetermined. From germline, CDR1 is KGHSH and CDR2 LQKENI. The CDR3 totals 16 residues. V lost 3 bases and J 0 bases, leaving 12 bases between the germline ends. The CDR3 loop reads CASSPNLGSSGNTIYF. The CDR3 DNA reads TGTGCCAGCTCACCGAATCTAGGGTCCTCTGGAAACACCATATATTTT.

V and J are TRBV24-1 and TRBJ2-7, with D possibly being TRBD2 (6 bases). Per the germline V gene, CDR1 is KGHDR and CDR2 is SFDVKD. The germline V and J ends were trimmed by 1 base and 5 bases, with 8 bases remaining between them. The length of the CDR3 is 13 residues. The DNA of the CDR3 is TGTGCCACCAGTGATTTCAGGGAGGACGAGCAGTACTTC. Encoded protein: CATSDFREDEQYF.

This chain uses TRBV29-1 with TRBJ2-5, with D perhaps matching TRBD1 (5 bases). CDR1 and CDR2 from the germline V gene are SQVTM and ANQGSEA. V gave up 7 bases and J gave up 5 bases, with 26 bases separating them. The CDR3 length is 16 residues. CDR3 amino acids: CSAPGVHRQSAETQYF. The CDR3 coding sequence is TGCAGCGCTCCAGGAGTCCATCGACAGTCTGCGGAGACCCAGTACTTC.

This clonotype was counted ten times or more. The V and J genes are TRBV18 and TRBJ2-5; TRBD1 might be the D (6 bases). The germline V gene has CDR1 KGHSH and CDR2 LQKENI. The CDR3 totals 15 residues. V was clipped by 3 bases and J by 0 bases, with 11 bases between them. CDR3: CASSPTQGYQETQYF. The CDR3 nucleotides read TGTGCCAGCTCACCTACGCAGGGGTACCAAGAGACCCAGTACTTC.

The J gene is TRBJ2-1, the V gene TRBV15, with 7 bases aligning to TRBD2. The CDR3 has 15 amino acids. J lost 2 bases, V lost 3 bases, and 4 bases had no gene match. The germline V gene encodes CDR1 LNHNV and CDR2 YYDKDF (reference sequence). This chain's CDR3 is CATSSTGGTYNEQFF. For the CDR3, the DNA is TGTGCCACCAGCAGCACGGGGGGAACCTACAATGAGCAGTTCTTC.

This clonotype was seen only a few times. The V gene is TRBV9, the J gene TRBJ2-3; 8 bases line up with TRBD2. Trimming removed 0 bases from V and 5 bases from J; junction bases left unmatched: 8. The V gene's germline CDR1 is SGDLS and CDR2 YYNGEE. This CDR3 region has 16 residues. CDR3 sequence (DNA): TGTGCCAGCAGCGTAGTAATCGGGGGGGCAGAAGATACGCAGTATTTT. The encoded protein is CASSVVIGGAEDTQYF. Full variable domain (missing parts from reference TRBV9 and TRBJ2-3): DSGVTQTPKHLITATGQRVTLRCSPRSGDLSVYWYQQSLDQGLQFLIQYYNGEERAKGNILERFSAQQFPDLHSELNLSSLELGDSALYFCASSVVIGGAEDTQYFGPGTRLTVL.

This clonotype occurred a few times. The chain employs TRBV4-1 and TRBJ2-3; 7 nucleotides line up with TRBD2. Germline V gene data show CDR1 as MGHRA and CDR2 as YSYEKL. V was pared by 2 bases and J by 0 bases, with 11 bases of the junction left unmatched. This CDR3 contains 18 residues. The CDR3 DNA is TGCGCCAGCAGCCAACCCCCCGGACTAGGTGGGAGCACAGATACGCAGTATTTT. As protein: CASSQPPGLGGSTDTQYF.

The chain combines TRBV9 with TRBJ1-4; weak D call: TRBD1 (5 bases). V was trimmed by 4 bases and J by 8 bases, leaving 18 bases between them. Germline-derived CDR1 and CDR2 are SGDLS and YYNGEE. The CDR3 length is 15 residues. The CDR3, as DNA: TGTGCCAGCAGCTTGAGCCCAGGGTCGGAGGAAAAACTGTTTTTT. This codes for CASSLSPGSEEKLFF.

The chain recombines TRBV30 with TRBJ2-7; 10 bases match TRBD2. Per the germline V gene, CDR1 is GTSNPN and CDR2 is SVGIG (reference sequence). V shed 5 bases, J shed 3 bases, and the junction held 7 bases outside the gene matches. The CDR3 totals 14 residues. Here the CDR3 reads CAWGDSSGSYEQYF. The CDR3 nucleotides read TGTGCCTGGGGCGACTCTAGCGGGAGCTACGAGCAGTACTTC.

This clonotype was detected a few times. The chain recombines TRBV6-5 with TRBJ2-7; unclear D gene. V lost 5 bases to trimming and J lost 2 bases, with 10 bases between them. The CDR3 is 13 residues long. Germline V gene lookup returns CDR1 MNHEY and CDR2 SVGAGI. Here the CDR3 DNA reads TGTGCCAGCAGTGCGGCCGGTACCTACGAGCAGTACTTC. Its translation: CASSAAGTYEQYF.

CDR3 coding DNA: TGCAGTGCCAGGGACAGGATCGGCTATGGCTACACCTTC. Its protein is CSARDRIGYGYTF. The chain has TRBV20-1 and TRBJ1-2; TRBD1 aligns across 8 bases. Germline CDR1 and CDR2: DFQATT and SNEGSKA (reference sequence). V was pared by 6 bases and J by 4 bases, with 7 bases of the junction left unmatched. CDR3 length: 13 amino acids.

The chain couples TRBV27 to TRBJ2-7; 13 bases fit TRBD2. The V gene end was trimmed by 5 bases and the J gene end by 0 bases; junction bases not matched to a gene: 10. Germline V gene data show CDR1 as MNHEY and CDR2 as SMNVEV (reference sequence). The CDR3 is made up of 18 amino acids. CDR3 loop: CASSQGTSGKVDSYEQYF. The CDR3 DNA is TGTGCCAGCAGTCAGGGGACTAGCGGGAAGGTGGACTCCTACGAGCAGTACTTC.

The chain uses TRBV29-1 and TRBJ2-5; D possibly corresponds to TRBD2 (5 bases). The germline CDR1 and CDR2 sequences are SQVTM and ANQGSEA. The CDR3 extends over 12 amino acids. The V and J ends lost 4 bases and 3 bases respectively, with 9 bases between them. The CDR3 protein is CSVAGKKETQYF. The CDR3 region has the DNA TGCAGCGTTGCCGGGAAGAAAGAGACCCAGTACTTC. Using reference TRBV29-1 and TRBJ2-5 for the parts outside the CDR3, the full variable domain is SAVISQKPSRDICQRGTSLTIQCQVDSQVTMMFWYRQQPGQSLTLIATANQGSEATYESGFVIDKFPISRPNLTFSTLTVSNMSPEDSSIYLCSVAGKKETQYFGPGTRLLVL.

This clonotype has more than one count but fewer than ten. The CDR3 reads CAWSYGKSYEQYF. Here the CDR3 DNA reads TGTGCCTGGAGTTACGGCAAGTCCTACGAGCAGTACTTC. The rearrangement joins TRBV30 to TRBJ2-7; no definite D call. V was pared by 2 bases and J by 1 base, with 9 bases between. Germline loops: CDR1 GTSNPN, CDR2 SVGIG (reference sequence). This CDR3 region has 13 residues.